This TCR beta chain was recorded in a study of blood T cell repertoires in COVID-19. Study-level information: Spain, Italy and the United States supplied samples that represented acute and convalescent COVID-19. From T cells, B-cell-depleted T cells, or PBMCs came the material, which was cDNA or gDNA.

Recovered status in Cohort 3 required two negative PCRs, clearance, or symptom resolution. TCRdb's copy holds only in-frame clones and misses some; the assay was immunoSEQ multiplex PCR. In the table there are a few hundred thousand clones, approximately 83% of which are singletons. The germline V gene has CDR1 MNHEY and CDR2 SMNVEV (reference sequence). With 2 bases removed from V and 8 bases from J, the gap between germline ends came to 16 bases. The CDR3 consists of 15 residues. The clonotype was recovered from a man younger than 45 who had recovered from COVID-19. What was sequenced was PBMCs or T cells enriched from blood (not recorded which). The chain employs TRBV27 and TRBJ2-1; weak D call: TRBD1 (6 bases). The CDR3 region is CASSLDRRSADEQFF. The DNA for the CDR3 is TGTGCCAGCAGTTTAGACAGGAGGTCAGCCGATGAGCAGTTCTTC.